Shown below are 31 T cell receptor beta chains from a single sample sequenced in a study of T cell clonotyping in hematopoietic cell transplantation. Sequencing used immunoSEQ multiplex PCR; TCRdb keeps in-frame clones, though not all of them. The sample has roughly 13,000 clones; 92% are singletons. Sequences were derived from PBMCs, sampled 100 days after allogeneic stem cell transplant. The source of these receptors is a female patient aged 50-60 years who had an allogeneic stem cell transplant from an unrelated donor, so the T cells may come from the graft donor. Some clones in this sample may be carry-over from other donors' samples.

The chain joins TRBV14 to TRBJ2-5, with D tentatively TRBD1 (5 bases). CDR3 length equals 14 residues. Germline V gene data show CDR1 as SGHDN and CDR2 as FVKESK. Trimming pared 1 base from V and 1 base from J, leaving 7 bases between. The CDR3 DNA reads TGTGCCAGCAGCCAAGCGACAGTCCAAGAGACCCAGTACTTC. Translated: CASSQATVQETQYF.

The genes are TRBV7-2 and TRBJ2-2; D ambiguous. Germline V gives CDR1 SGHTA, CDR2 FQGNSA. This CDR3 is built from 15 residues. The V and J ends lost 3 bases and 5 bases respectively, with 13 bases between them. CDR3 sequence (DNA): TGTGCCAGCAGCTTTGGGCCAGTGAGTACCGGGGAGCTGTTTTTT. This encodes CASSFGPVSTGELFF.

This chain joins TRBV29-1 and TRBJ1-2; D is unresolved. CDR3 length: 11 residues. Trimming shortened V by 4 bases and J by 2 bases, and 5 bases separated the two germline ends. Germline CDR1 SQVTM, CDR2 ANQGSEA. The CDR3 nucleotides are TGCAGCGTTGCCAAGAACTATGGCTACACCTTC. It encodes CSVAKNYGYTF.

The rearrangement links TRBV29-1 to TRBJ2-5; no firm D call. V was clipped by 4 bases and J by 5 bases, with 14 bases between them. Germline lookup yields CDR1 SQVTM and CDR2 ANQGSEA. This CDR3 has 13 amino acids. The CDR3 DNA is TGCAGCGTTGCTAATGGGGTTGGGGAGACCCAGTACTTC. Translated: CSVANGVGETQYF.

This chain connects TRBV13 to TRBJ2-7, with 8 bases fitting TRBD1. With V trimmed by 0 bases and J by 5 bases, 6 bases remained unmatched. This CDR3 has 15 amino acids. The V gene's germline CDR1 is PRHDT and CDR2 FYEKMQ (reference sequence). The DNA for the CDR3 is TGTGCCAGCAGCTTAGGCCCGGACAGGGTGCACGAGCAGTACTTC. Residues: CASSLGPDRVHEQYF.

The J gene is TRBJ2-3, the V gene TRBV7-9, with D tentatively TRBD1 (5 bases). The CDR3 covers 12 residues. Trimming removed 5 bases from V and 10 bases from J, with 13 bases in between. CDR1 SEHNR and CDR2 FQNEAQ come from the germline V gene (reference sequence). CDR3 sequence: CASSPGLSPQYF. CDR3 bases: TGTGCCAGCAGCCCAGGGCTATCGCCGCAGTATTTT.

This sequence joins TRBV4-2 and TRBJ2-4, with D perhaps TRBD1 or TRBD2 (6 bases each). V dropped 0 bases and J dropped 7 bases, with 10 bases sitting between them. This CDR3 region has 14 residues. Germline V gene sequence: CDR1 LGHNA, CDR2 YNFKEQ. CDR3 protein: CASSQERGDNIQYF. Here the CDR3 DNA reads TGTGCCAGCAGCCAAGAGAGGGGGGATAACATTCAGTACTTC.

The CDR3 bases are TGCGCCAGCAGCCAAGATTTTGGGACAGAAGCTAACTATGGCTACACCTTC. It translates to CASSQDFGTEANYGYTF. V gene TRBV4-1 combines with J gene TRBJ1-2; 7 nucleotides match TRBD1. Germline V CDR1 and CDR2: MGHRA, YSYEKL. The CDR3 totals 17 residues. V trimming: 0 bases; J trimming: 0 bases; junction bases outside the gene matches: 7.

The V call is TRBV7-2, the J call TRBJ1-4; 9 bases align to TRBD1. This CDR3 contains 15 residues. The ends lost 5 bases at V and 7 bases at J; junction bases unmatched: 8. The V gene's germline CDR1 is SGHTA and CDR2 FQGNSA. This CDR3 reads CASSANRGRSEKLFF. For the CDR3, the DNA is TGTGCCAGCAGCGCGAACAGGGGGCGCAGTGAAAAACTGTTTTTT.

The chain carries TRBV11-3 and TRBJ2-1; TRBD1 might be the D (5 bases). The germline V gene encodes CDR1 SGHNT and CDR2 YENEEA. The CDR3 length is 13 residues. V gave up 3 bases and J gave up 9 bases, with 12 bases separating them. As DNA, the CDR3 is TGTGCCAGCAGCTTCAACCAGGGAAGTGAGCAGTTCTTC. Amino acid sequence: CASSFNQGSEQFF.

The V call is TRBV6-1, the J call TRBJ1-5, with 7 bases that match TRBD1. The germline CDR1 and CDR2 sequences are MNHNS and SASEGT. Trimming cost V 6 bases and J 5 bases; bases outside gene matches: 10. The CDR3 is made up of 15 amino acids. The CDR3 region has the DNA TGTGCCAGCAGACACAGGGGATTTGTTTATCAGCCCCAGCATTTT. Translated, it gives CASRHRGFVYQPQHF.

This clone came up once. This chain connects TRBV7-9 to TRBJ1-2; 7 bases line up with TRBD1. V dropped 6 bases and J dropped 3; count of bases not matched to a gene: 7. The CDR3 has 14 residues. In germline, CDR1 is SEHNR, CDR2 FQNEAQ (reference sequence). CDR3 in DNA: TGTGCCAGCAGAGGACAGGTTACAGACTATGGCTACACCTTC. Protein sequence: CASRGQVTDYGYTF.

The chain combines TRBV4-1 with TRBJ2-1, with 7 bases that match TRBD1. Germline V lookup: CDR1 MGHRA, CDR2 YSYEKL. The CDR3 sequence is 16 residues long. Unmatched junction bases numbered 12, after V lost 5 bases and J lost 5 bases. The CDR3 here is CASSSPLGGRDNEQFF. Written as DNA, the CDR3 is TGCGCCAGCAGCTCCCCCCTAGGGGGCCGGGACAATGAGCAGTTCTTC.

The chain is built from TRBV9 and TRBJ2-7; TRBD1 agrees at 12 bases. In germline, CDR1 is SGDLS, CDR2 YYNGEE. V was clipped by 4 bases and J by 3 bases; unmatched bases: 5. The CDR3 contains 15 residues. CDR3 nucleotides: TGTGCCAGCAGCCCGAGGGACAGGGGGCTCTACGAGCAGTACTTC. Translating it yields CASSPRDRGLYEQYF.

The DNA for the CDR3 is TGTGCCAGCAGTTCGGCCAACACTGAAGCTTTCTTT. Protein product: CASSSANTEAFF. The gene calls are TRBV28 and TRBJ1-1; the D is unclear. V was clipped by 4 bases and J by 2 bases, with 5 bases between them. The CDR3 is 12 amino acids. Per germline, CDR1 MDHEN and CDR2 SYDVKM.

This clone was seen more than once but under ten times. The chain links TRBV10-1 to TRBJ1-4; no reliable D call. CDR1 is WNHNN, CDR2 SYGVQD, per germline (reference sequence). This CDR3 spans 13 amino acids. V lost 3 bases to trimming and J lost 5 bases, with 7 bases between them. The CDR3: CASSDRLNEKLFF. CDR3 in DNA: TGCGCCAGCAGTGACAGATTGAATGAAAAACTGTTTTTT.

This clone occurred a few times. The chain links TRBV4-1 to TRBJ2-7; D assignment may be TRBD1 or TRBD2 (5 bases each). V shed 0 bases and J shed 4 bases, with 7 bases lying between them. The CDR3 runs 13 residues. Germline CDR1 and CDR2: MGHRA and YSYEKL. The CDR3 DNA sequence: TGCGCCAGCAGCCAAGACTGGGGGTACGAGCAGTACGTC. It yields the protein CASSQDWGYEQYV.

The rearrangement uses TRBV19 and TRBJ2-1, with D possibly TRBD2 on 6 matching bases. The germline V and J ends were trimmed by 5 bases and 4 bases, with 12 bases remaining between them. Germline lookup yields CDR1 LNHDA and CDR2 SQIVND (reference sequence). The CDR3 runs 14 residues. The CDR3 region has the DNA TGTGCCAGTAGTCGGGACTGGGGATACAATGAGCAGTTCTTC. This sequence encodes CASSRDWGYNEQFF.

This rearrangement joins TRBV28 to TRBJ1-1; D uncertain. The CDR3 has 13 amino acids. CDR1 and CDR2 from the germline V gene are MDHEN and SYDVKM. Trimming stripped 5 bases from V and 3 bases from J, with 10 bases between. CDR3 sequence reads: CASSQVLDTEAFF. The DNA of the CDR3 is TGTGCCAGCAGTCAAGTCCTGGACACTGAAGCTTTCTTT. Supplemented by reference TRBV28 and TRBJ1-1, the full variable domain reads DVKVTQSSRYLVKRTGEKVFLECVQDMDHENMFWYRQDPGLGLRLIYFSYDVKMKEKGDIPEGYSVSREKKERFSLILESASTNQTSMYLCASSQVLDTEAFFGQGTRLTVV.

The CDR3 region has the DNA TGTGCCAGCAGCTATCTGACTAACTATGGCTACACCTTC. This sequence encodes CASSYLTNYGYTF. The chain is built from TRBV5-8 and TRBJ1-2, with D hard to call. Germline values: CDR1 SGHTS, CDR2 YDEGEE. The ends were cut back, 3 bases at V and 0 bases at J, with 6 bases in the middle. The length of the CDR3 is 13 residues.

The chain joins TRBV2 to TRBJ2-3; no clear D gene. The germline gives CDR1 SNHLY, CDR2 FYNNEI. The CDR3 runs 11 residues. V was shortened by 5 bases and J by 11 bases, with 11 bases between the two germline ends. DNA for the CDR3: TGTGCCAGCAGTATAACAGCAATGCAGTATTTT. This sequence encodes CASSITAMQYF.

The J gene is TRBJ2-7, the V gene TRBV14; 7 nucleotides align to TRBD2. With V trimmed by 0 bases and J by 5 bases, 10 bases remained unmatched. The CDR3 has 16 residues. Germline CDR1 reads SGHDN; CDR2 reads FVKESK. The CDR3, as DNA: TGTGCCAGCAGCCAAGATATCAGCGGGATTGGTAACGAGCAGTACTTC. Amino acids: CASSQDISGIGNEQYF.

The CDR3 DNA reads as TGTGCCACCAGCAGAGAGTGGGAGGACTATGGCTACACCTTC. It codes for CATSREWEDYGYTF. The V call is TRBV15, the J call TRBJ1-2; D ambiguous. The CDR3 is 14 amino acids. V dropped 0 bases and J dropped 3 bases, with 8 bases sitting between them. Germline loops: CDR1 LNHNV, CDR2 YYDKDF (reference sequence).

The chain uses TRBV27 and TRBJ1-1; D is unresolved. This CDR3 is 13 amino acids long. V was trimmed by 5 bases and J by 0 bases, leaving 7 bases between them. The germline V gene encodes CDR1 MNHEY and CDR2 SMNVEV (reference sequence). The DNA of the CDR3 is TGTGCCAGCAGTCCCACGTTGAACACTGAAGCTTTCTTT. Its translation: CASSPTLNTEAFF.

The chain combines TRBV5-1 with TRBJ2-5; D possibly matches TRBD1 or TRBD2 (5 bases each). In germline, CDR1 is SGHRS, CDR2 YFSETQ. The CDR3 has 16 residues. The V gene lost 4 bases and the J gene lost 0 bases, with 16 bases spanning the gap. The CDR3 sequence is CASSPMWGSHQETQYF. CDR3 coding DNA: TGCGCCAGCAGCCCGATGTGGGGGAGCCACCAAGAGACCCAGTACTTC.

This clone was recorded once. The V gene is TRBV4-2, the J gene TRBJ2-5; TRBD2 matches at 12 bases. The V gene's germline CDR1 is LGHNA and CDR2 YNFKEQ. This CDR3 is 18 amino acids long. Trimming at V came to 0 bases and at J to 1 base, leaving 6 bases not matched to a gene. The CDR3 DNA reads as TGTGCCAGCAGCCAAGATCCTACTAGCGGGGGGCGCCAAGAGACCCAGTACTTC. It translates to CASSQDPTSGGRQETQYF.

This clone was detected only once. The rearrangement links TRBV4-3 to TRBJ1-2; D uncertain. The CDR3 is 14 amino acids. Germline V lookup: CDR1 LGHNA, CDR2 YSLEER. V was clipped by 1 base and J by 2 bases, with 8 bases between them. The CDR3 DNA is TGCGCCAGCAGCCAAGCGAGGCGAAACTATGGCTACACCTTC. Translation gives CASSQARRNYGYTF.

The gene calls are TRBV5-6 and TRBJ1-2, with 8 bases fitting TRBD1. This CDR3 has 15 residues. CDR1 SGHDT and CDR2 YYEEEE come from the germline V gene. V lost 2 bases to trimming and J lost 5 bases; unmatched junction nucleotides: 8. CDR3 sequence reads: CASSFWDRRAYGYTF. The CDR3 region has the DNA TGTGCCAGCAGCTTTTGGGACAGGCGAGCGTATGGCTACACCTTC.

This clone was detected only once. The genes are TRBV7-2 and TRBJ2-2; TRBD2 matches at 12 bases. Germline values: CDR1 SGHTA, CDR2 FQGNSA. The CDR3 length is 17 residues. After removal of 2 bases from V and 0 bases from J, the junction contained 1 base not matched to a gene. The CDR3 DNA reads as TGTGCCAGCAGCTTAAGGACTAGCGGGACGAACACCGGGGAGCTGTTTTTT. This sequence encodes CASSLRTSGTNTGELFF.

The CDR3, as DNA: TGTGCCAGCAGTTCGGGAGTCGAGCAGTACGTC. Translated: CASSSGVEQYV. This sequence joins TRBV28 and TRBJ2-7, with D possibly matching TRBD2 (6 bases). V lost 4 bases and J 6 bases, leaving 7 bases between the germline ends. The length of the CDR3 is 11 residues. CDR1 MDHEN and CDR2 SYDVKM come from the germline V gene.

The chain combines TRBV5-6 with TRBJ2-3, with no clear D. The germline V gene encodes CDR1 SGHDT and CDR2 YYEEEE. There are 15 residues in the CDR3. V shed 1 base and J shed 3 bases, with 12 bases lying between them. The CDR3 sequence: CASSLNLGPTDTQYF. The CDR3 region has the DNA TGTGCCAGCAGCTTGAACCTTGGCCCGACAGATACGCAGTATTTT.